A selection of T cell receptor beta chains follows, all from one sample in a study of blood T cell repertoires in COVID-19. Only in-frame clones appear in the TCRdb table, and some are missing; sequencing was by immunoSEQ multiplex PCR. Of about 190,000 clones in the sample, approximately 90% were seen once. Sequencing input: peripheral blood. All receptors come from a man aged 25 to 45 with acute or convalescent COVID-19. CDR3s include the opening cysteine and the closing phenylalanine or tryptophan. The D gene is left open where the match is weak. Some rows mark clone size as missing; the rest say once, few, many or name a class of expanded clone.

J gene | V gene | clone size | D gene | CDR3 DNA | CDR3 protein
TRBJ2-7 | TRBV11-2 | . | . | TGTGCCAGCAAATCGGGGGACGAGCAGTACTTC | CASKSGDEQYF
TRBJ1-1 | TRBV6-5 | once | . | TGTGCCAGCGTAAGAGCAATGAACACTGAAGCTTTCTTT | CASVRAMNTEAFF
TRBJ1-1 | TRBV5-1 | . | . | TGCGCCAGCAGCTCGATTCAGGGTCCCACTGAAGCTTTCTTT | CASSSIQGPTEAFF
TRBJ1-2 | TRBV28 | . | . | TGTGCCAGCAGTCTCCTCGGGGGGATAGGCGGCTACACCTTC | CASSLLGGIGGYTF
TRBJ1-3 | TRBV30 | . | TRBD1 | TGTGCCTGGAGTACCGGGACAGGGGGCTTTAATTCAGGAAACACCATATATTTT | CAWSTGTGGFNSGNTIYF
TRBJ1-1 | TRBV28 | . | . | TGTGCCAGCAGTTTCCGATCGACAGTCAAAGCTTTCTTT | CASSFRSTVKAFF
TRBJ2-7 | TRBV9 | few | . | TGTGCCAGCAGCCTCCTTGGGGACTCGGACGGCGAGCAGTACTTC | CASSLLGDSDGEQYF
TRBJ1-4 | TRBV30 | . | . | TGTGCCTGGAGTGTACGTGGCCTCCTCGGGGAAAAACTGTTTTTT | CAWSVRGLLGEKLFF
TRBJ2-3 | TRBV19 | . | . | TGTGCCACCGCCGAGGACTCCGTTTTTTTTGATACGCAGTATTTT | CATAEDSVFFDTQYF
TRBJ1-1 | TRBV9 | . | TRBD1 | TGTGCCAGCAGCACAAGACAGGGGGCGAACACTGAAGCTTTCTTT | CASSTRQGANTEAFF